The 27 T cell receptor beta chains below were found in one sample sequenced in a study of immune characterization of retroperitoneal liposarcoma. One entry per CDR3 protein results from TCRdb running MiXCR on the PCR reads. The table shows 9,500 to 14,000 distinct CDR3 sequences, with over 20% occurring only once. The sample was blood. These receptors originate from a female donor with retroperitoneal liposarcoma.

J is TRBJ1-1 and V is TRBV5-1; D perhaps matches TRBD1 (5 bases). The V end lost 4 bases, the J end lost 1 base, and 20 bases lay between the germline ends. This CDR3 is built from 17 residues. CDR1 and CDR2 (germline): SGHRS, YFSETQ. CDR3 loop: CASSARTGARPNTEAFF. The CDR3 DNA reads TGCGCCAGCAGCGCGAGAACAGGTGCCCGACCGAACACTGAAGCTTTCTTT.

The J gene is TRBJ2-1, the V gene TRBV7-2, with 11 bases fitting TRBD2. From germline, CDR1 is SGHTA and CDR2 FQGNSA. This CDR3 spans 16 amino acids. Losses at the gene ends were 5 bases for V and 8 bases for J; bases not matched to a gene: 11. The DNA of the CDR3 is TGTGCCAGCAGCCCACAGACTAGCGGGATTATCGATGAGCAGTTCTTC. Its translation is CASSPQTSGIIDEQFF.

The sample holds a few counts of this clonotype. The gene calls are TRBV10-3 and TRBJ2-3, with 7 bases lining up with TRBD2. The germline CDR1 and CDR2 sequences are ENHRY and SYGVKD. With V trimmed by 10 bases and J by 0 bases, 1 base remained unmatched. This CDR3 is 12 amino acids long. The CDR3 DNA reads as TGTGCCACTAGCGGAAGCACAGATACGCAGTATTTT. Translation gives CATSGSTDTQYF.

In its sample, this clonotype ranks as medium-sized. The chain carries TRBV10-2 and TRBJ2-5; 7 positions agree with TRBD2. The closer fit of TRBJ2-7 to the DNA end suggests the J call may be wrong. The germline gives CDR1 WSHSY, CDR2 SAAADI. The length of the CDR3 is 14 residues. The CDR3 is CASSEGLVAYEQYF. CDR3 DNA: TGCGCCAGCAGTGAGGGACTAGTGGCCTACGAGCAGTACTTC.

This clonotype is judged medium-sized. A much more abundant neighbour one base away suggests this may be a read error. The chain recombines TRBV6-1 with TRBJ2-5, with TRBD2 as a possible D gene (5 bases). Per the germline V gene, CDR1 is MNHNS and CDR2 is SASEGT. V lost 5 bases, J lost 11 bases, and 21 bases lay in between. This CDR3 is built from 14 residues. The CDR3 is CASSSAGPGNEQYF. The CDR3 DNA sequence: TGTGCCAGCAGTTCAGCTGGTCCGGGAAATGAGCAGTACTTC.

On this clonotype itself: Possible read error: a much larger clone is one base away. The CDR3 DNA reads TGTGCCAGCAGCTTTACGGGACAGACCTACGAGCAGTTCTTC. Translation: CASSFTGQTYEQFF. This chain links TRBV7-8 with TRBJ2-1; 7 bases are a match to TRBD1. There are 14 residues in the CDR3. The germline V gene has CDR1 SGHVS and CDR2 FQNEAQ. V lost 3 bases and J lost 10; bases outside the gene matches: 9. Based on the CDR3 plus reference TRBV7-8 and TRBJ2-1, the full variable domain is GAGVSQSPRYKVAKRGQDVALRCDPISGHVSLFWYQQALGQGPEFLTYFQNEAQLDKSGLPSDRFFAERPEGSVSTLKIQRTQQEDSAVYLCASSFTGQTYEQFFGPGTRLTVL.

This clonotype turned up a few times. J is TRBJ2-3 and V is TRBV5-1; 13 bases are shared with TRBD2. V lost 2 bases, J lost 4 bases, and 1 base stayed unmatched. Germline V gene lookup returns CDR1 SGHRS and CDR2 YFSETQ. This CDR3 region has 15 residues. The CDR3 spells CASSFTSGRADTQYF. CDR3 sequence (DNA): TGCGCCAGCAGCTTCACTAGCGGGAGGGCAGATACGCAGTATTTT. The complete variable domain, with remaining parts taken from reference TRBV5-1 and TRBJ2-3, reads KAGVTQTPRYLIKTRGQQVTLSCSPISGHRSVSWYQQTPGQGLQFLFEYFSETQRNKGNFPGRFSGRQFSNSRSEMNVSTLELGDSALYLCASSFTSGRADTQYFGPGTRLTVL.

This clonotype has only one observation. This chain joins TRBV11-3 and TRBJ2-7; D is undetermined. Germline V lookup: CDR1 SGHNT, CDR2 YENEEA. This CDR3 is built from 15 residues. V lost 5 bases and J 0 bases, leaving 14 bases between the germline ends. DNA of the CDR3: TGTGCCAGCAGCCCCGCGTTCCCGAGCTCCTACGAGCAGTACTTC. As protein: CASSPAFPSSYEQYF. Filled out from reference TRBV11-3 and TRBJ2-7, the complete variable domain reads EAGVVQSPRYKIIEKKQPVAFWCNPISGHNTLYWYLQNLGQGPELLIRYENEEAVDDSQLPKDRFSAERLKGVDSTLKIQPAELGDSAVYLCASSPAFPSSYEQYFGPGTRLTVT.

Turning to this clonotype: The conserved closing phenylalanine or tryptophan is absent in this CDR3, likely reflecting a read error. No DNA is shown, since the ends of the CDR3 on it are uncertain; the CDR3 is the one TCRdb lists. This chain connects TRBV6-8 to TRBJ2-5; TRBD2, as called in the table, went unchecked against the DNA. Germline CDR1 MNHGY, CDR2 SAAAGT. From its first to its last residue, the CDR3 has 17 amino acids. CDR3 residues: CASSYSLSQRGKETEYV.

There are many counts of this clonotype. The V call is TRBV27, the J call TRBJ2-3, with D perhaps TRBD2 (6 bases). The germline V gene has CDR1 MNHEY and CDR2 SMNVEV (reference sequence). The V and J ends lost 3 bases and 7 bases respectively, with 20 bases between them. This CDR3 is 16 amino acids long. The CDR3 loop is CASSLEGISHPHTQYF. As DNA, the CDR3 is TGTGCCAGCAGTTTGGAGGGGATCTCCCATCCGCATACGCAGTATTTT.

The chain joins TRBV18 to TRBJ2-1; perhaps TRBD2 as D (6 bases). Trimming took off 4 bases at V and 5 bases at J, with 15 bases between the two ends. Germline CDR1 and CDR2: KGHSH and LQKENI. This CDR3 is 15 amino acids long. The CDR3 protein is CASSHRLAPHNEQFF. In DNA, the CDR3 is TGTGCCAGCTCACACCGTCTAGCGCCTCACAATGAGCAGTTCTTC.

In its sample, this clonotype was seen a few times. The rearrangement uses TRBV25-1 and TRBJ2-1; TRBD2 agrees at 7 bases. The DNA end is a closer match to TRBJ2-7, so the J assignment may be wrong. The CDR3 length is 18 residues. Germline CDR1 reads MGHDK; CDR2 reads SYGVNS. The CDR3 reads CASSGGRSPGEPYNEQYF. The CDR3 nucleotides read TGTGCCAGCAGTGGCGGGAGATCCCCCGGGGAGCCCTACAATGAGCAGTACTTC.

The chain recombines TRBV20-1 with TRBJ2-1; the match to TRBD2 covers 10 bases. The end of the DNA fits TRBJ2-7 better, so the J call may be wrong. Germline V gives CDR1 DFQATT, CDR2 SNEGSKA (reference sequence). The CDR3 has 15 amino acids. The CDR3, as DNA: TGCAGTGCCTTAAGCCCCTCTAGCGGGAGCTACGAGCAGTACTTC. This codes for CSALSPSSGSYEQYF.

V gene TRBV4-2 combines with J gene TRBJ2-1; 14 nucleotides line up with TRBD2. The V gene's germline CDR1 is LGHNA and CDR2 YNFKEQ. The V segment lost 1 base and the J segment 6 bases; nucleotides outside the gene matches: 5. The length of the CDR3 is 17 residues. The CDR3 sequence is CASSQGRTSGRSNEQFF. The CDR3 DNA sequence: TGTGCCAGCAGCCAAGGCCGGACTAGCGGGAGGTCCAATGAGCAGTTCTTC.

This clonotype has a count of ten or more. The chain links TRBV27 to TRBJ2-5; the match to TRBD2 covers 7 bases. Germline CDR1 and CDR2: MNHEY and SMNVEV (reference sequence). The ends lost 5 bases at V and 2 bases at J; junction bases unmatched: 11. This CDR3 has 16 amino acids. For the CDR3, the DNA is TGTGCCAGCAGTCCAGTAGCGTCTAGCGGACAAGAGACCCAGTACTTC. Translation: CASSPVASSGQETQYF.

This clonotype ranks as medium-sized (0.01 to 0.1%). V gene TRBV10-1 combines with J gene TRBJ2-1; either TRBD1 or TRBD2 may fit D (5 bases each). The V gene's germline CDR1 is WNHNN and CDR2 SYGVQD (reference sequence). V lost 5 bases and J 13 bases, leaving 18 bases between the germline ends. This CDR3 has 13 amino acids. CDR3 DNA sequence: TGCGCCAGCAGTAAAAGAAACCGGGACCCCCAGTTCTTC. It translates to CASSKRNRDPQFF.

This clonotype is termed medium-sized. The rearrangement links TRBV7-6 to TRBJ2-1; 10 bases line up with TRBD2. The CDR3 covers 15 residues. From germline, CDR1 is SGHVS and CDR2 FNYEAQ. Trimming removed 5 bases from V and 5 bases from J; junction bases left unmatched: 6. This chain's CDR3 is CASSPRTSGNNEQFF. The CDR3 DNA reads as TGTGCCAGCAGCCCTCGGACTAGCGGCAACAATGAGCAGTTCTTC.

The rearrangement uses TRBV6-1 and TRBJ2-1; D gene ambiguous. The end of the DNA is better explained by TRBJ2-7, so the J call may be wrong. This CDR3 has 10 residues. The germline V gene encodes CDR1 MNHNS and CDR2 SASEGT. CDR3 sequence reads: CASRAYEQYF. Here the CDR3 DNA reads TGTGCCAGCAGGGCCTACGAGCAGTACTTC.

This clonotype showed up just a few times. The rearrangement uses TRBV6-1 and TRBJ1-4; D gene uncertain. CDR1 and CDR2 (germline): MNHNS, SASEGT. V was shortened by 7 bases and J by 2 bases, with 17 bases between the two germline ends. The CDR3 consists of 16 residues. The CDR3 coding sequence is TGTGCCAGCACTCCAATTGGTGGGTCTACTAATGAAAAACTGTTTTTT. Its protein is CASTPIGGSTNEKLFF.

In this sample, this clonotype is medium-sized. CDR3 amino acids: CASSLARASYEQYF. Written as DNA, the CDR3 is TGTGCCAGCAGCTTAGCGAGAGCGTCCTACGAGCAGTACTTC. J is TRBJ2-1 and V is TRBV7-2; D uncertain. The DNA end favors TRBJ2-7, so the J call may be wrong. This CDR3 is built from 14 residues. Germline CDR1 reads SGHTA; CDR2 reads FQGNSA.

This clonotype is medium-sized within its sample. V gene TRBV6-1 combines with J gene TRBJ2-5; TRBD2 might be the D (6 bases). From germline, CDR1 is MNHNS and CDR2 SASEGT. V was clipped by 2 bases and J by 2 bases, with 21 bases between them. This CDR3 comprises 18 residues. This CDR3 reads CASSELPVVADPQETQYF. CDR3 bases: TGTGCCAGCAGTGAATTGCCCGTAGTAGCGGACCCACAAGAGACCCAGTACTTC.

In this sample, this clonotype turned up many times. The chain has TRBV4-1 and TRBJ2-4; 8 positions match TRBD1. V dropped 0 bases and J dropped 11; count of bases not matched to a gene: 9. The CDR3 has 15 amino acids. Germline values: CDR1 MGHRA, CDR2 YSYEKL. In DNA form, the CDR3 reads TGCGCCAGCAGCCAAGAAACCGGGACAGGATCCTTTCAGTACTTC. It is translated as CASSQETGTGSFQYF.

The rearrangement uses TRBV11-1 and TRBJ2-3, with unresolved D. Trimming left V 1 base short and J 2 bases short, with 19 bases between. The CDR3 has 18 residues. In germline, CDR1 is SGHAT, CDR2 FQDESV (reference sequence). CDR3 sequence (DNA): TGTGCCAGCAGCTTAGTGGCCTCAGGCCCCGGCATCACAGATACGCAGTATTTT. Translating gives CASSLVASGPGITDTQYF.

This chain joins TRBV6-2 or TRBV6-3 and TRBJ2-1, with D maybe TRBD1 (6 bases). Between the trimmed V and J ends, which lost 8 bases and 4 bases, there was a span of 21 bases. The CDR3 covers 16 residues. Per germline, CDR1 MNHEY and CDR2 SVGEGT. CDR3 residues: CASGNTGSTDYNEQFF. The CDR3 DNA reads as TGTGCCAGCGGAAATACAGGGTCCACCGATTACAATGAGCAGTTCTTC.

The rearrangement uses TRBV19 and TRBJ2-3; 13 positions match TRBD2. V lost 3 bases and J lost 5; bases outside the gene matches: 5. Germline V CDR1 and CDR2: LNHDA, SQIVND (reference sequence). The CDR3 is made up of 16 amino acids. CDR3: CASSMGTSGILDTQYF. CDR3 in DNA: TGTGCCAGTAGTATGGGGACTAGCGGGATATTAGATACGCAGTATTTT. Full variable domain (missing parts from reference TRBV19 and TRBJ2-3): DGGITQSPKYLFRKEGQNVTLSCEQNLNHDAMYWYRQDPGQGLRLIYYSQIVNDFQKGDIAEGYSVSREKKESFPLTVTSAQKNPTAFYLCASSMGTSGILDTQYFGPGTRLTVL.

In its sample, this clonotype is medium-sized. The chain carries TRBV6-1 and TRBJ2-5, with a tentative D call TRBD1 (5 bases). In germline, CDR1 is MNHNS, CDR2 SASEGT. This CDR3 has 13 amino acids. V was shortened by 2 bases and J by 3 bases, with 7 bases between the two germline ends. The chain's CDR3 is CASSEQTEETQYF. The CDR3 DNA reads as TGTGCCAGCAGTGAACAGACAGAAGAGACCCAGTACTTC.

This clonotype ranks as medium-sized. Written as DNA, the CDR3 is TGCGCCAGCAGTGAGTCGGACAGGGATACGCAGTATTTT. Amino acid sequence: CASSESDRDTQYF. The rearrangement uses TRBV10-1 and TRBJ2-3, with TRBD1 matching over 7 bases. The CDR3 length is 13 residues. Germline values: CDR1 WNHNN, CDR2 SYGVQD (reference sequence). V shed 0 bases, J shed 6 bases, and the junction held 0 bases outside the gene matches.